This T cell receptor (beta chain) came from a study of prognosis after radiotherapy for stage I lung cancer. On the study more broadly: With some 13 men and over five women, the cohort's median age was nearly 75 years, range about 50–85.

Whole-study results and caveats: Lower values of Shannon entropy after stereotactic body radiation therapy were seen in patients who developed distant metastases. Reportedly, the usage of TRBV and TRBJ genes was not the same in patients with and without metastases.

Each of two time points yielded about 6 milliliters of peripheral venous blood. Two-round multiplex PCR amplified TCR beta CDR3 from genomic DNA. The first round of PCR was done with primers that matched each TRBV and TRBJ gene. MiXCR, applied by TCRdb to the multiplex PCR reads, yields one record per CDR3 protein. Of around 60,000 distinct CDR3 sequences listed, 26% are singletons. This clonotype was counted ten times or more. Its antigen is not known. In germline, CDR1 is MNHEY, CDR2 SVGAGI. V lost 3 bases and J 5 bases, leaving 11 bases between the germline ends. This CDR3 spans 14 amino acids. This sequence joins TRBV6-5 and TRBJ1-3; D gene ambiguous. The specimen was PBMCs, collected before or after stereotactic body radiation therapy (not recorded which). This TCR derives from a donor aged 50 or older with non-small cell lung cancer. In DNA form, the CDR3 reads TGTGCCAGCAGTTATACGGACCTCCGAAACACCATATATTTT. Translated, it gives CASSYTDLRNTIYF.